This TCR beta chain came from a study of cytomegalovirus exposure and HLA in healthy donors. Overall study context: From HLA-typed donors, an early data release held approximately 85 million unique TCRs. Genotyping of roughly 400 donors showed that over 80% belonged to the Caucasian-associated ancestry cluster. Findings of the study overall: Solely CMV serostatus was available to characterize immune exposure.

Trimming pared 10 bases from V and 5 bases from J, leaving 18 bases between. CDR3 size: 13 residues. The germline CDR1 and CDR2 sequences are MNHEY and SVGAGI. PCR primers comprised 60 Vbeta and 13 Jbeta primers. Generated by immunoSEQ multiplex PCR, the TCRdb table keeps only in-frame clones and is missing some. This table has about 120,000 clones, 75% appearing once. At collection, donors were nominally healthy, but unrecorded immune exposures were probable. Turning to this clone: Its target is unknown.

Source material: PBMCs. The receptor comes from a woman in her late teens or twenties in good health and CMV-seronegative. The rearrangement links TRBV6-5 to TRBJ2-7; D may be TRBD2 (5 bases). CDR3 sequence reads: CATRNGGFHEQYF. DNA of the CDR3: TGTGCCACCCGCAATGGAGGTTTTCACGAGCAGTACTTC.